The present T cell receptor (beta chain) was sequenced within a study of shared clonotypes between healthy human individuals. About this clone: This sequence may be a read error, since a much larger clone differs from it by one base.

V was pared by 7 bases and J by 11 bases, with 20 bases between. Germline CDR1 is MNHNS and CDR2 is SASEGT. The length of the CDR3 is 13 residues. Produced via immunoSEQ multiplex PCR; TCRdb's table is partial and in-frame only. The table has fewer than 1.4 million clones, roughly 74% seen once. All the donors were Caucasian adults who lived in Nashville, Tennessee. The source is a man younger than 35 in good health. Some clones in this sample may be carry-over from other donors' samples. The chain carries TRBV6-1 and TRBJ2-5; D is possibly TRBD2 (5 bases). The sample comprised memory CD4+ T cells from PBMCs. Sample subset: CD45RA-negative fraction. CDR3 coding DNA: TGTGCCAGCAAGATGTGGGAGTCAAGGGAGCAGTACTTC. This translates into CASKMWESREQYF.